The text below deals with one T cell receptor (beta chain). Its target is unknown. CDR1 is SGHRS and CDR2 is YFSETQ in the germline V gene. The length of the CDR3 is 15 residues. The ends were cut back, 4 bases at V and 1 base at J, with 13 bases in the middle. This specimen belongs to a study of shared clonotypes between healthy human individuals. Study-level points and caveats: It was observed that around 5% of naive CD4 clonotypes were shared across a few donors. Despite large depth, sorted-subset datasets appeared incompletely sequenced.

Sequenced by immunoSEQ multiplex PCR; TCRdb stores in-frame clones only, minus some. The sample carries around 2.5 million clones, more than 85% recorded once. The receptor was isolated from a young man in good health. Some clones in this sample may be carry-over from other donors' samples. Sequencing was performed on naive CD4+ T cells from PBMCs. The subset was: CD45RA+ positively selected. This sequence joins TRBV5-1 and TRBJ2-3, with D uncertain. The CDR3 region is CASSATIGGTDTQYF. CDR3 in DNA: TGCGCCAGCAGCGCCACCATAGGCGGCACAGATACGCAGTATTTT.